Listed here are 3 T cell receptor beta chains from one sample, sequenced in a study of blood T cell repertoires in COVID-19. Using immunoSEQ multiplex PCR, the repertoire was profiled, and TCRdb retains in-frame clones only, with some absent. The sample yields roughly 190,000 clones, 80% to 85% seen once. The sequenced material came from peripheral blood. These TCRs come from a human donor in a cohort sampled during active COVID-19.

The chain is built from TRBV9 and TRBJ1-3; 9 nucleotides line up with TRBD1. CDR1 is SGDLS, CDR2 YYNGEE, per germline. J lost 5 bases, V lost 4 bases, and 7 bases had no gene match. The CDR3 extends over 15 amino acids. The CDR3 sequence: CASSRQGGVRNTIYF. In DNA, the CDR3 is TGTGCCAGCAGCCGACAGGGGGGGGTGCGAAACACCATATATTTT. Full variable domain (outside the CDR3, taken from reference TRBV9 and TRBJ1-3): DSGVTQTPKHLITATGQRVTLRCSPRSGDLSVYWYQQSLDQGLQFLIQYYNGEERAKGNILERFSAQQFPDLHSELNLSSLELGDSALYFCASSRQGGVRNTIYFGEGSWLTVV.

This chain uses TRBV11-3 with TRBJ2-3, with 7 positions matching TRBD1. The V and J ends lost 5 bases and 2 bases, in that order; junction bases with no gene match: 4. Germline CDR1 reads SGHNT; CDR2 reads YENEEA. The CDR3 spans 14 residues. This CDR3 reads CASSVGQDTDTQYF. In nucleotides, the CDR3 is TGTGCCAGCAGCGTTGGACAGGACACAGATACGCAGTATTTT.

This clone was counted a single time. CDR3 DNA sequence: TGTGCCAGCTCACCATGGGCAGATCAGCCCCAGCATTTT. The encoded protein is CASSPWADQPQHF. This chain connects TRBV18 to TRBJ1-5; D gene ambiguous. This CDR3 has 13 residues. Germline CDR1 KGHSH, CDR2 LQKENI. Trimming pared 2 bases from V and 5 bases from J, leaving 7 bases between. Based on the CDR3 plus reference TRBV18 and TRBJ1-5, the full variable domain is NAGVMQNPRHLVRRRGQEARLRCSPMKGHSHVYWYRQLPEEGLKFMVYLQKENIIDESGMPKERFSAEFPKEGPSILRIQQVVRGDSAAYFCASSPWADQPQHFGDGTRLSIL.